This TCR beta chain is drawn from a study of blood T cell repertoires in COVID-19. Study summary: Sources were T cells, B-cell-depleted T cells, or PBMCs; the material itself was cDNA or gDNA.

The age range of participants was about 18 to 100 years, with residence in approximately 25 US areas. Clinical history reported by participants formed the basis on which cohorts were assigned. This CDR3 region has 14 residues. The germline V gene has CDR1 KGHSH and CDR2 LQKENI. Losses at the gene ends were 6 bases for V and 3 bases for J; bases not matched to a gene: 5. Produced via immunoSEQ multiplex PCR; TCRdb's table is partial and in-frame only. The sample gives tens of thousands of clones, about 88% of which show up once; approximately 3% is in the top ten. The sequenced material came from PBMCs or T cells enriched from blood (not recorded which). The sequence derives from a woman in her 50s who had recovered from COVID-19. The chain has TRBV18 and TRBJ1-5; 7 nucleotides align to TRBD1. The CDR3 spells CASSHDRDNQPQHF. The CDR3 region has the DNA TGTGCCAGCTCGCATGACAGGGACAATCAGCCCCAGCATTTT.